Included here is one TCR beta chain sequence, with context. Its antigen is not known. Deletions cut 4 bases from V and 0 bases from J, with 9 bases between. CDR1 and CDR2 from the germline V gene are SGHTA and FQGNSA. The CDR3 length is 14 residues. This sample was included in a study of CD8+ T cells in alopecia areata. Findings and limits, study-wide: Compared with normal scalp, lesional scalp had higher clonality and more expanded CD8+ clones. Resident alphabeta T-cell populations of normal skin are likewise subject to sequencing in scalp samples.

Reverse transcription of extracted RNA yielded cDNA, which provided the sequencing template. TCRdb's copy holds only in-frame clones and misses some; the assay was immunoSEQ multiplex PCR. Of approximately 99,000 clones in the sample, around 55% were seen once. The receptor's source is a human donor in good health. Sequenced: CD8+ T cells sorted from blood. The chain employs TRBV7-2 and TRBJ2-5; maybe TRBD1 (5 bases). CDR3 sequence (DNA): TGTGCCAGCAGCTCGGACATAGACCAAGAGACCCAGTACTTC. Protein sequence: CASSSDIDQETQYF.